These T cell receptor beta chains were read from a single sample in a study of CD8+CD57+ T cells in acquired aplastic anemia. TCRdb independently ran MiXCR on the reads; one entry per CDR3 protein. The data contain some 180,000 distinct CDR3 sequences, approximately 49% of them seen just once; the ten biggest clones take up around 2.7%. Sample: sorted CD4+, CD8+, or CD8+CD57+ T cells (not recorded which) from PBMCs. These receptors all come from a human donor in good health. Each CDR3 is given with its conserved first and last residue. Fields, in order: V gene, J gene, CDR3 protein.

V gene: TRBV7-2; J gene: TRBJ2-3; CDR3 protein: CASSRRLAGGTDTQYF
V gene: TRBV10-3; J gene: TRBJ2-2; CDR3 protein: CAISGVGPRGGELFF
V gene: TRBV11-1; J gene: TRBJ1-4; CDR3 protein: CASSLDPGQGSEKLFF
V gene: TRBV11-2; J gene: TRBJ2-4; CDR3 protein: CASRPLGQGPLSKNIQYF
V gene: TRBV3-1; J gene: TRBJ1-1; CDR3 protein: CASSQGDRGPHTEAFF
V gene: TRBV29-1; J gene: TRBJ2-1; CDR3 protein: CSVAAGSGSYNEQFF
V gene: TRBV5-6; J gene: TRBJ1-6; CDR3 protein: CASSWGRGRKTNSPLHF
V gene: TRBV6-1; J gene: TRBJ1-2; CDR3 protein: CASSRGPHYGYTF
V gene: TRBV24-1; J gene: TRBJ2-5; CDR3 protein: CATSDPGQGRETQYF
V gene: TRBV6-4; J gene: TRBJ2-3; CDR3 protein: CASSDSSGATDTQYF
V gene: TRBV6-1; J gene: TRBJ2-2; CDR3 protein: CASSIREANTGELFF
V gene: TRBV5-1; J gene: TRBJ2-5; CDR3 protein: CASSLGFGQQETQYF
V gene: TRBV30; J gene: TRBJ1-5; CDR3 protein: CAWSGQSNQPQHF
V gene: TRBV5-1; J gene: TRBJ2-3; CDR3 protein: CASSWATGALVDTQYF
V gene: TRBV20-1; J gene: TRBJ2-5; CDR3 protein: CSARDQAVGGQETQYF
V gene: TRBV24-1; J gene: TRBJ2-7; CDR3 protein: CATSDASSRGEQYF
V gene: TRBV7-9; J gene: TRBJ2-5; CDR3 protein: CASSYTETQYF
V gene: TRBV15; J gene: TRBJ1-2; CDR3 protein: CATRVDRVGGYTF
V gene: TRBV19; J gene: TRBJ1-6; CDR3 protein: CASSSMDNLPLHF
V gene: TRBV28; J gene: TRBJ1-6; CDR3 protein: CASSLPSRQGANSPLHF
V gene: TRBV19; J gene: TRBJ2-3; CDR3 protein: CASTGLAGGVDTQYF
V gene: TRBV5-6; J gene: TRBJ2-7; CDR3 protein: CASSFYGGLSTYEQYF
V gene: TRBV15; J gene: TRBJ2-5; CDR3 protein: CATSRDITGQETQYF
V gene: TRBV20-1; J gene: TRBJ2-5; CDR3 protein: CSAGLAGGNQETQYF
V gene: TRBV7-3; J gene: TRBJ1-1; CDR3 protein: CASSLHGTTNTEAFF
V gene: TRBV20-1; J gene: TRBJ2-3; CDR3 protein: CSARDATDTQYF
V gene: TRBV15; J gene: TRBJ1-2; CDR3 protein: CATSTGTGRWEDGYTF
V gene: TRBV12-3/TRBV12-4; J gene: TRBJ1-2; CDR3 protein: CASSLRTEFDGYTF
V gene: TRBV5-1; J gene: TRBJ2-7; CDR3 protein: CASSFSRTYEQYF
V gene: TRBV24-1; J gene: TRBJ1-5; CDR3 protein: CATSDGKSNQPQHF
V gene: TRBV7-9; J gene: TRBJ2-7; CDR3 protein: CASSPRGHEQYF
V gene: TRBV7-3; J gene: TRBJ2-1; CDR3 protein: CASSLWGDSQMKQFF
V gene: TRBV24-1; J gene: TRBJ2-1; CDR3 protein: CATSGGGLVNEQFF
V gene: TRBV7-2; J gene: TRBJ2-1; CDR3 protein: CASSFRPYNEQFF
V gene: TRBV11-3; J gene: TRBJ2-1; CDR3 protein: CASSPFPYNEQFF
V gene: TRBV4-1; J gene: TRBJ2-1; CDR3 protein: CASSHGQGPYNEQFF
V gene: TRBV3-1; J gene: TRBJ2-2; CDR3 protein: CASSPVLKAGELFF
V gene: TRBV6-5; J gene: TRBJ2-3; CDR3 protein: CASSYGSGDTQYF
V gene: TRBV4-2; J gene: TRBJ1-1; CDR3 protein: CASSQAPGLMNTEAFF
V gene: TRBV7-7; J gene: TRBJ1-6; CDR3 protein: CASSSPLPIRTGSPLHF
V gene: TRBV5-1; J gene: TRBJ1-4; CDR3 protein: CASSLAGTINEKLFF
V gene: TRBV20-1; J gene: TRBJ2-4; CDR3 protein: CSARGVGGGQIKNIQYF
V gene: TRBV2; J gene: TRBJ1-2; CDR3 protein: CASSWTVGYTF
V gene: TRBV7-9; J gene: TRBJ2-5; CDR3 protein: CASRRGGGEETQYF
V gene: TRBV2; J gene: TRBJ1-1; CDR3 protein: CASSLRGQRAFF
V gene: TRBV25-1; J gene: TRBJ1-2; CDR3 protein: CASSAVYGYTF
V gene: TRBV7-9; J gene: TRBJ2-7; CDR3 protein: CATAAGAEQYF
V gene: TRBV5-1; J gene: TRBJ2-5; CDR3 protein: CASSAIQETQYF
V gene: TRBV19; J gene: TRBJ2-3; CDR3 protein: CASRSTDTQYF
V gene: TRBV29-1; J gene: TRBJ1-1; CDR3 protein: CSVVRGMSTEAFF
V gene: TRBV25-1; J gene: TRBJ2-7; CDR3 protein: CASSVGGDEQYF
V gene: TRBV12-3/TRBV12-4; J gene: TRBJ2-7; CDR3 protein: CASTRGGQTYEQYF
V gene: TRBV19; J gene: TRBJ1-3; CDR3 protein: CASSTGGTGNTIYF
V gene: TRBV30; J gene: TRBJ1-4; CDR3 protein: CAWSVGQGNEKLFF
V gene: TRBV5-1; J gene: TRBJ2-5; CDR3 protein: CASSATGNQETQYF
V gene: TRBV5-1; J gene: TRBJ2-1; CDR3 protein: CASSLGQYYNEQFF